One sample yielded the 26 T cell receptor beta chains listed below, sequenced in a study of a mutant IDH1 vaccine in newly diagnosed glioma. These receptors' targets are unknown. Profiled with immunoSEQ multiplex PCR; TCRdb holds only in-frame clones, not every one. Found here are approximately 30,000 clones, approximately 78% of them singletons; the top ten hold roughly 15%. Indicated time point: week 23, last vaccination. Every vaccination contained 300 ug of the mutant IDH1 20-mer peptide and was paired with topical imiquimod. Sequencing was performed on PBMCs, taken from a glioma patient whose treatment included an IDH1 peptide vaccine. The origin of the receptors is a woman aged 25 to 39 with glioma.

The V gene is TRBV10-3, the J gene TRBJ2-5; TRBD1 aligns across 8 bases. With V trimmed by 6 bases and J by 0 bases, 0 bases remained unmatched. The CDR3 contains 13 residues. The germline gives CDR1 ENHRY, CDR2 SYGVKD. CDR3 protein: CAIRDRDQETQYF. DNA for the CDR3: TGTGCCATCAGGGACAGGGACCAAGAGACCCAGTACTTC.

This clone showed up just once. This chain connects TRBV7-7 to TRBJ1-2, with TRBD1 matching over 7 bases. Trimming at V came to 5 bases and at J to 4 bases, leaving 13 bases not matched to a gene. The CDR3 length is 16 residues. Germline-derived CDR1 and CDR2 are SSHAT and FNYEAQ (reference sequence). The CDR3 DNA reads TGTGCCAGCAGCGCCCGGACAGGCGCACCTAGCTATGGCTACACCTTC. Its translation: CASSARTGAPSYGYTF.

V gene TRBV2 combines with J gene TRBJ1-5, with D perhaps matching TRBD1 (5 bases). The CDR3 length is 14 residues. V was pared by 6 bases and J by 6 bases, with 15 bases between. Germline CDR1 reads SNHLY; CDR2 reads FYNNEI. The CDR3 DNA follows: TGTGCCAGCAGGGAACAGGCGCCGGGTCAGCCCCAGCATTTT. Protein sequence: CASREQAPGQPQHF.

J is TRBJ2-4 and V is TRBV2; 8 bases match TRBD2. The CDR3 contains 14 residues. J was trimmed by 4 bases and V by 8 bases; bases with no gene match: 7. Germline V gene lookup returns CDR1 SNHLY and CDR2 FYNNEI. The CDR3 reads CASGPGLGKNIQYF. The CDR3 nucleotides are TGTGCCAGCGGACCGGGACTAGGAAAAAACATTCAGTACTTC.

The rearrangement links TRBV5-1 to TRBJ1-1; TRBD1 is a possible D gene (6 bases). The V end was cut by 1 base, the J end by 6 bases, with 10 bases between. CDR3 size: 13 residues. Germline CDR1 SGHRS, CDR2 YFSETQ. This chain's CDR3 is CASSLLRGSEAFF. CDR3 bases: TGCGCCAGCAGCTTGTTAAGGGGGTCTGAAGCTTTCTTT.

The chain recombines TRBV5-4 with TRBJ1-1; D ambiguous. CDR3 length equals 13 residues. CDR1 and CDR2 from the germline V gene are SGHNT and YYREEE (reference sequence). Deletions cut 4 bases from V and 4 bases from J, with 11 bases between. DNA for the CDR3: TGTGCCAGCAGCCCCCGGTCAGGCACTGAAGCTTTCTTT. This codes for CASSPRSGTEAFF. Using reference TRBV5-4 and TRBJ1-1 for the parts outside the CDR3, the full variable domain is ETGVTQSPTHLIKTRGQQVTLRCSSQSGHNTVSWYQQALGQGPQFIFQYYREEENGRGNFPPRFSGLQFPNYSSELNVNALELDDSALYLCASSPRSGTEAFFGQGTRLTVV.

The chain combines TRBV11-1 with TRBJ1-6; a possible D gene is TRBD1 (6 bases). The CDR3 runs 16 residues. CDR1 SGHAT and CDR2 FQDESV come from the germline V gene (reference sequence). Deletions cut 5 bases from V and 7 bases from J, with 18 bases between. The CDR3 protein is CASSPQSGGRNSPLHF. The CDR3 DNA follows: TGTGCCAGCAGCCCTCAATCGGGGGGCCGAAATTCACCCCTCCACTTT. The full variable domain, rest sourced from reference TRBV11-1 and TRBJ1-6, is EAEVAQSPRYKITEKSQAVAFWCDPISGHATLYWYRQILGQGPELLVQFQDESVVDDSQLPKDRFSAERLKGVDSTLKIQPAELGDSAMYLCASSPQSGGRNSPLHFGNGTRLTVT.

The V and J genes are TRBV5-1 and TRBJ2-7, with a tentative D call TRBD2 (5 bases). V was cut by 0 bases and J by 6 bases, with 13 bases left in between. Germline V gives CDR1 SGHRS, CDR2 YFSETQ. This CDR3 is built from 14 residues. CDR3 residues: CASSLERRLGEQYF. In nucleotides, the CDR3 is TGCGCCAGCAGCTTGGAAAGGAGGTTGGGCGAGCAGTACTTC. Full variable domain (missing parts from reference TRBV5-1 and TRBJ2-7): KAGVTQTPRYLIKTRGQQVTLSCSPISGHRSVSWYQQTPGQGLQFLFEYFSETQRNKGNFPGRFSGRQFSNSRSEMNVSTLELGDSALYLCASSLERRLGEQYFGPGTRLTVT.

This clone was seen a handful of times. The V and J genes are TRBV5-5 and TRBJ1-5; D is uncertain. This CDR3 contains 14 residues. Trimming took 2 bases from V and 2 from J, leaving 8 bases between them. The germline CDR1 and CDR2 sequences are SGHKS and YYEKEE (reference sequence). The CDR3 region is CASSLRTGNQPQHF. The CDR3 coding sequence is TGTGCCAGCAGCTTACGTACAGGCAATCAGCCCCAGCATTTT.

The chain couples TRBV4-3 to TRBJ1-2; D perhaps matches TRBD1 (5 bases). Trimming took off 4 bases at V and 4 bases at J, with 13 bases between the two ends. The CDR3 spans 14 residues. Germline CDR1 and CDR2: LGHNA and YSLEER. The DNA of the CDR3 is TGCGCCAGCAGCCCGAGCCGGGACGGCTATGGCTACACCTTC. This encodes CASSPSRDGYGYTF.

The table lists this clone with a count of one. The chain carries TRBV19 and TRBJ1-1; possibly TRBD1 for D (5 bases). V was shortened by 4 bases and J by 11 bases, with 11 bases between the two germline ends. The germline gives CDR1 LNHDA, CDR2 SQIVND (reference sequence). This CDR3 is built from 11 residues. The CDR3 spells CASSTRGPAFF. The CDR3 nucleotides are TGTGCCAGTAGTACCCGGGGCCCGGCTTTCTTT.

The CDR3 DNA reads TGTGCCAGCAGTTACGGGGGGAATGGAGATACGCAGTATTTT. It codes for CASSYGGNGDTQYF. This chain connects TRBV6-5 to TRBJ2-3, with D maybe TRBD2 (6 bases). The CDR3 extends over 14 amino acids. Between the trimmed V and J ends, which lost 2 bases and 5 bases, there was a span of 11 bases. Germline-derived CDR1 and CDR2 are MNHEY and SVGAGI.

The rearrangement uses TRBV5-1 and TRBJ1-2, with D hard to call. Trimming took 0 bases from V and 4 from J, leaving 7 bases between them. The CDR3 is 13 residues long. Germline CDR1 and CDR2: SGHRS and YFSETQ. The chain's CDR3 is CASSLDSTYGYTF. CDR3 sequence (DNA): TGCGCCAGCAGCTTGGACAGTACCTATGGCTACACCTTC.

This clone appeared a few times. V usage is TRBV11-2 and J usage is TRBJ1-5, with 8 bases lining up with TRBD1. The ends lost 1 base at V and 5 bases at J; junction bases unmatched: 4. Germline lookup yields CDR1 SGHAT and CDR2 FQNNGV. The CDR3 is made up of 15 amino acids. CDR3 sequence: CASSLGQGYYQPQHF. The CDR3 DNA sequence: TGTGCCAGCAGCTTAGGACAGGGGTATTATCAGCCCCAGCATTTT. Filled out from reference TRBV11-2 and TRBJ1-5, the complete variable domain reads EAGVAQSPRYKIIEKRQSVAFWCNPISGHATLYWYQQILGQGPKLLIQFQNNGVVDDSQLPKDRFSAERLKGVDSTLKIQPAKLEDSAVYLCASSLGQGYYQPQHFGDGTRLSIL.

The gene calls are TRBV4-1 and TRBJ2-2; D is undetermined. CDR3 length: 17 residues. Germline loops: CDR1 MGHRA, CDR2 YSYEKL. Between the trimmed V and J ends, which lost 1 base and 5 bases, there was a span of 17 bases. The CDR3 DNA follows: TGCGCCAGCAGCCAAGTTAGGGCGTTGCTCCCTACCGGGGAGCTGTTTTTT. Translation gives CASSQVRALLPTGELFF.

The V and J genes are TRBV7-9 and TRBJ1-5; TRBD1 agrees at 8 bases. The junction had 2 bases not matched to a gene; V was cut back by 5 bases and J by 2 bases. The CDR3 totals 14 residues. Germline assignment: CDR1 SEHNR and CDR2 FQNEAQ (reference sequence). The CDR3 loop is CASSQTGGNQPQHF. For the CDR3, the DNA is TGTGCCAGCAGCCAGACAGGGGGCAATCAGCCCCAGCATTTT.

The chain has TRBV5-1 and TRBJ1-4, with D perhaps TRBD1 (6 bases). Trimming took off 4 bases at V and 8 bases at J, with 12 bases between the two ends. There are 13 residues in the CDR3. CDR1 SGHRS and CDR2 YFSETQ come from the germline V gene. CDR3 bases: TGCGCCAGCAGCCGACAGGTCGAGGAAAAACTGTTTTTT. Protein sequence: CASSRQVEEKLFF.

This chain uses TRBV7-9 with TRBJ2-7; 10 bases align to TRBD1. Trimming cost V 5 bases and J 2 bases; bases outside gene matches: 3. CDR3 length equals 14 residues. Germline V gene data show CDR1 as SEHNR and CDR2 as FQNEAQ (reference sequence). This CDR3 reads CASSPGQGAYEQYF. The CDR3 coding sequence is TGTGCCAGCAGCCCTGGACAGGGGGCCTACGAGCAGTACTTC.

This clone was picked up a small number of times. The J gene is TRBJ1-1, the V gene TRBV7-2; D is undetermined. Trimming took off 5 bases at V and 4 bases at J, with 11 bases between the two ends. Germline V lookup: CDR1 SGHTA, CDR2 FQGNSA. CDR3 length equals 13 residues. CDR3 protein: CASSNKISTEAFF. DNA for the CDR3: TGTGCCAGCAGCAATAAGATATCCACTGAAGCTTTCTTT.

CDR3 residues: CAGGGPDTQYF. CDR3 sequence (DNA): TGCGCTGGGGGGGGTCCAGATACGCAGTATTTT. The chain uses TRBV5-1 and TRBJ2-3, with 7 bases identical to TRBD2. The germline gives CDR1 SGHRS, CDR2 YFSETQ. The CDR3 contains 11 residues.

This chain links TRBV5-1 with TRBJ1-1; 9 bases fit TRBD1. Germline CDR1 reads SGHRS; CDR2 reads YFSETQ. The trim removed 0 bases at V and 5 bases at J, leaving 2 bases unmatched. CDR3 length equals 14 residues. The CDR3 coding sequence is TGCGCCAGCAGCTTGGGGACAGGGGAAACTGAAGCTTTCTTT. Its protein product is CASSLGTGETEAFF. The whole variable domain, remainder taken from reference TRBV5-1 and TRBJ1-1, is KAGVTQTPRYLIKTRGQQVTLSCSPISGHRSVSWYQQTPGQGLQFLFEYFSETQRNKGNFPGRFSGRQFSNSRSEMNVSTLELGDSALYLCASSLGTGETEAFFGQGTRLTVV.

The rearrangement links TRBV5-1 to TRBJ2-3, with a tentative D call TRBD2 (5 bases). Trimming took off 1 base at V and 0 bases at J, with 18 bases between the two ends. The CDR3 is made up of 18 amino acids. The V gene's germline CDR1 is SGHRS and CDR2 YFSETQ. CDR3 DNA: TGCGCCAGCAGCTTGACCCTTTCTAGCTCACCTAGCACAGATACGCAGTATTTT. Protein: CASSLTLSSSPSTDTQYF.

The count of this clone is one. Distinct nucleotide sequences in the sample also encode this CDR3. The chain employs TRBV11-2 and TRBJ1-2; no clear D. In germline, CDR1 is SGHAT, CDR2 FQNNGV. With 0 bases removed from V and 2 bases from J, the gap between germline ends came to 10 bases. The CDR3 length is 15 residues. CDR3 in amino acids: CASSLDLGRNYGYTF. The CDR3 DNA follows: TGTGCCAGCAGCTTAGATCTGGGCCGGAACTATGGCTACACCTTC. The variable domain in full, completed from reference TRBV11-2 and TRBJ1-2, reads EAGVAQSPRYKIIEKRQSVAFWCNPISGHATLYWYQQILGQGPKLLIQFQNNGVVDDSQLPKDRFSAERLKGVDSTLKIQPAKLEDSAVYLCASSLDLGRNYGYTFGSGTRLTVV.

This clone was detected only once. The chain couples TRBV5-1 to TRBJ2-3; D might be TRBD2 (6 bases). V shed 5 bases and J shed 2 bases, with 27 bases lying between them. In germline, CDR1 is SGHRS, CDR2 YFSETQ. The CDR3 sequence is 19 residues long. CDR3 sequence reads: CASSNGTLLYSPNTDTQYF. The CDR3 DNA is TGCGCCAGCAGTAACGGGACTCTTCTCTACTCCCCTAACACAGATACGCAGTATTTT.

In DNA, the CDR3 is TGCACCAGCAGCCAACTCCAAGGTTGGGGCTATGGCTACACCTTC. It is translated as CTSSQLQGWGYGYTF. This chain links TRBV1 with TRBJ1-2. TRBV1 is classified as a pseudogene. CDR3 length: 15 amino acids.

CDR3 loop: CSVVPRPQTYEQYF. CDR3 DNA sequence: TGCAGCGTTGTCCCCCGACCCCAAACCTACGAGCAGTACTTC. The V gene is TRBV29-1, the J gene TRBJ2-7; no reliable D call. CDR3 size: 14 residues. Per the germline V gene, CDR1 is SQVTM and CDR2 is ANQGSEA. V dropped 4 bases and J dropped 2 bases, with 15 bases sitting between them.